This T cell receptor (beta chain) was identified in a study of blood T cells in healthy people across ages. Study-wide results and caveats: The unknown donor CMV status may have confounded expanded clonotype changes.

This clonotype has a handful of counts. Antigen: not known. Then a second PCR, running about 6 to 12 cycles, was carried out with a sample-barcoded 5' primer and a J-beta primer mix. TCRdb re-analysed the 5' RACE reads in MiXCR, keeping a single row per CDR3 protein. The data hold just under 750,000 distinct CDR3 sequences, with 20% to 25% observed a single time. From germline, CDR1 is KGHDR and CDR2 SFDVKD. V lost 3 bases to trimming and J lost 0 bases; unmatched junction nucleotides: 3. There are 16 residues in the CDR3. The specimen was blood. This clonotype was obtained from a man aged 70 or older in good health. The gene calls are TRBV24-1 and TRBJ2-1; TRBD2 matches at 8 bases. The CDR3 sequence: CATSDTGGSSYNEQFF. The CDR3 DNA sequence: TGTGCCACCAGTGATACGGGGGGGAGCTCCTACAATGAGCAGTTCTTC.